The 24 T cell receptor beta chains presented below share a single source sample, sequenced in a study of shared clonotypes between healthy human individuals (dated by TCRdb to about 2020). The library relied on the immunoSEQ multiplex PCR assay. Imported from immuneACCESS, the table was reduced by TCRdb to in-frame sequences with V and J called. These copies leave out some clones; in studies compared against another copy, an unresolved V gene accounts for under half, and the cause of the remainder is not known. The sample table shows over 950,000 clones, and roughly 80% are seen once. Jointly, the top ten make up 0.89% of the sample. The sample comprised memory CD4+ T cells from PBMCs. Explained via the paper, the cell subset or site label denotes: CD45RA-negative fraction. The receptor set was obtained from a man younger than 30 in good health. Some clones in this sample may be carry-over from other donors' samples.

About this clone: Distinct nucleotide sequences in the sample also encode this CDR3. The chain recombines TRBV5-1 with TRBJ1-1; D possibly corresponds to TRBD1 (6 bases). This CDR3 spans 15 amino acids. V was clipped by 0 bases and J by 1 base, with 10 bases between them. The germline gives CDR1 SGHRS, CDR2 YFSETQ. The CDR3 DNA reads as TGCGCCAGCAGCTTGGTACCACAGGGGAACACTGAAGCTTTCTTT. Its protein product is CASSLVPQGNTEAFF. The full variable domain, in which reference TRBV5-1 and TRBJ1-1 provide the parts outside the CDR3, is KAGVTQTPRYLIKTRGQQVTLSCSPISGHRSVSWYQQTPGQGLQFLFEYFSETQRNKGNFPGRFSGRQFSNSRSEMNVSTLELGDSALYLCASSLVPQGNTEAFFGQGTRLTVV.

V and J are TRBV6-1 and TRBJ1-2, with no clear D. Germline V gene lookup returns CDR1 MNHNS and CDR2 SASEGT. Deletions cut 2 bases from V and 8 bases from J, with 15 bases between. CDR3 length: 14 residues. The CDR3 protein is CASSEQLSERGYTF. As DNA, the CDR3 is TGTGCCAGCAGTGAACAGCTAAGCGAAAGAGGCTACACCTTC.

The rearrangement uses TRBV4-3 and TRBJ1-2; a weak D match, TRBD1 (6 bases). Germline V gene lookup returns CDR1 LGHNA and CDR2 YSLEER. This CDR3 contains 13 residues. Trimming pared 1 base from V and 8 bases from J, leaving 11 bases between. The CDR3 nucleotides read TGCGCCAGCAGCCAAGGCCGCGGGGGCGGCTACACCTTC. It yields the protein CASSQGRGGGYTF.

The gene calls are TRBV5-8 and TRBJ2-7, with 7 bases that match TRBD1. With 6 bases clipped from V and 7 bases from J, the junction kept 7 bases outside the gene matches. CDR1 and CDR2 (germline): SGHTS, YDEGEE. CDR3 size: 12 residues. CDR3 amino acids: CASTSGQAEQYF. CDR3 DNA sequence: TGTGCCAGCACCTCCGGACAGGCGGAGCAGTACTTC.

Comment on this clone: This may stem from a read error, because a much larger clone lies one nucleotide away. No conserved phenylalanine or tryptophan is present at the end of the CDR3, so a read error is the likely explanation. The chain has TRBV30 and TRBJ2-7; D is possibly TRBD1 or TRBD2 (5 bases each). The CDR3 loop spans 16 amino acids. The V gene lost 0 bases and the J gene lost 2 bases, with 17 bases spanning the gap. The germline V gene has CDR1 GTSNPN and CDR2 SVGIG (reference sequence). CDR3 nucleotides: TGTGCCTGGAGTGTACTGAAGGGGCAGAGGGCCTACGAGCAGTACCTC. The encoded protein is CAWSVLKGQRAYEQYL.

The chain couples TRBV6-5 to TRBJ2-6, with D hard to call. The CDR3 contains 15 residues. V lost 2 bases to trimming and J lost 4 bases, with 9 bases between them. The V gene's germline CDR1 is MNHEY and CDR2 SVGAGI. This CDR3 is CASSYTSAGANVLTF. CDR3 bases: TGTGCCAGCAGTTACACAAGTGCCGGGGCCAACGTCCTGACTTTC.

The rearrangement uses TRBV5-4 and TRBJ2-3; 7 bases are a match to TRBD2. The CDR3 consists of 16 residues. V shed 0 bases and J 3 bases; nucleotides not matched to a gene: 7. CDR1 SGHNT and CDR2 YYREEE come from the germline V gene (reference sequence). The CDR3 region is CASSLVGGGPTDTQYF. The CDR3 DNA is TGTGCCAGCAGCTTGGTGGGGGGAGGGCCGACAGATACGCAGTATTTT.

The chain uses TRBV29-1 and TRBJ1-4, with 7 bases fitting TRBD1. The CDR3 loop spans 17 amino acids. V was clipped by 3 bases and J by 4 bases; unmatched bases: 14. Germline-derived CDR1 and CDR2 are SQVTM and ANQGSEA. Written as DNA, the CDR3 is TGCAGCGTTGAGAGGAGGGGACAGCCGGGTAATAATGAAAAACTGTTTTTT. It specifies CSVERRGQPGNNEKLFF.

J is TRBJ2-5 and V is TRBV10-2, with TRBD2 as a possible D gene (7 bases). Germline V lookup: CDR1 WSHSY, CDR2 SAAADI. The V gene lost 6 bases and the J gene lost 3 bases, with 14 bases spanning the gap. CDR3 length: 14 amino acids. CDR3 in amino acids: CASSRGGREETQYF. CDR3 DNA sequence: TGCGCCAGCAGCAGAGGGGGGAGGGAAGAGACCCAGTACTTC.

This clone was observed a few times. This rearrangement joins TRBV27 to TRBJ2-1, with 7 bases matching TRBD2. Germline lookup yields CDR1 MNHEY and CDR2 SMNVEV (reference sequence). CDR3 length equals 15 residues. V shed 2 bases and J 7 bases; nucleotides not matched to a gene: 8. The CDR3 nucleotides are TGTGCCAGCAGTTTAAAAAGACTGGGGGGGAATGAGCAGTTCTTC. As protein: CASSLKRLGGNEQFF.

This chain joins TRBV5-1 and TRBJ2-2, with 7 bases lining up with TRBD1. V lost 3 bases, J lost 3 bases, and 5 bases stayed unmatched. From germline, CDR1 is SGHRS and CDR2 YFSETQ. CDR3 size: 15 residues. The chain's CDR3 is CASSYGQADTGELFF. The CDR3 nucleotides are TGCGCCAGCAGCTACGGACAGGCGGACACCGGGGAGCTGTTTTTT.

Only one count was recorded for this clone. The gene calls are TRBV7-8 and TRBJ2-1; the match to TRBD2 covers 12 bases. The CDR3 runs to 17 residues. The J segment lost 4 bases and the V segment lost 1 base, leaving 5 bases of the junction unmatched. Germline CDR1 is SGHVS and CDR2 is FQNEAQ. The CDR3 reads CASSLELAGGPYNEQFF. For the CDR3, the DNA is TGTGCCAGCAGCTTAGAACTAGCGGGAGGACCTTACAATGAGCAGTTCTTC.

With respect to this clone: Additional DNA sequences in this sample encode the identical CDR3. This chain connects TRBV18 to TRBJ2-1; D gene unclear. The CDR3 is made up of 16 amino acids. V shed 0 bases and J shed 0 bases, with 9 bases lying between them. CDR1 is KGHSH and CDR2 is LQKENI in the germline V gene. CDR3 in amino acids: CASSPPSASSYNEQFF. In DNA form, the CDR3 reads TGTGCCAGCTCACCACCGAGCGCTAGCTCCTACAATGAGCAGTTCTTC.

This clone was seen a few times. The chain couples TRBV28 to TRBJ1-1; unclear D gene. The germline gives CDR1 MDHEN, CDR2 SYDVKM. This CDR3 spans 14 amino acids. The V gene lost 3 bases and the J gene lost 6 bases, with 14 bases spanning the gap. CDR3 sequence reads: CASSFGGSVPEAFF. CDR3 DNA sequence: TGTGCCAGCAGTTTTGGTGGCAGCGTTCCTGAAGCTTTCTTT.

This rearrangement joins TRBV11-2 to TRBJ2-2; D is ambiguous. Germline CDR1 SGHAT, CDR2 FQNNGV. Trimming removed 1 base at V and 6 bases at J, with 9 bases between. The CDR3 has 14 residues. CDR3 DNA: TGTGCCAGCAGCTTAGTGAGAGTCCCCGGGGAGCTGTTTTTT. Encoded protein: CASSLVRVPGELFF.

This chain connects TRBV15 to TRBJ2-7; 7 nucleotides align to TRBD2. This CDR3 comprises 16 residues. Germline loops: CDR1 LNHNV, CDR2 YYDKDF (reference sequence). The V gene end was trimmed by 7 bases and the J gene end by 4 bases; junction bases not matched to a gene: 16. The CDR3 bases are TGTGCCACCACCTCCCCCGGAGGCGGGAGCCGGTACGAGCAGTACTTC. Translated: CATTSPGGGSRYEQYF.

This rearrangement joins TRBV28 to TRBJ1-6; D is unclear. CDR3 length equals 13 residues. Trimming shortened V by 3 bases and J by 7 bases, and 7 bases separated the two germline ends. CDR1 MDHEN and CDR2 SYDVKM come from the germline V gene. DNA of the CDR3: TGTGCCAGCAGTTTCAGGCCCAATTCACCCCTCCACTTT. This gives the protein CASSFRPNSPLHF.

The chain couples TRBV7-9 to TRBJ1-5, with TRBD1 matching over 12 bases. The germline V gene encodes CDR1 SEHNR and CDR2 FQNEAQ (reference sequence). V gave up 5 bases and J gave up 6 bases; unmatched junction bases: 5. This CDR3 is 15 amino acids long. CDR3 sequence reads: CASSLGTGGGQPQHF. The DNA for the CDR3 is TGTGCCAGCAGCCTCGGGACAGGGGGCGGTCAGCCCCAGCATTTT.

The chain uses TRBV30 and TRBJ2-7; 8 positions match TRBD1. The CDR3 runs to 13 residues. In germline, CDR1 is GTSNPN, CDR2 SVGIG (reference sequence). V shed 5 bases and J 2 bases; nucleotides not matched to a gene: 5. In DNA form, the CDR3 reads TGTGCCTGGGGACAGGGTAATCCCTACGAGCAGTACTTC. Its protein product is CAWGQGNPYEQYF.

V is TRBV5-1 and J is TRBJ2-6; D perhaps matches TRBD1 (5 bases). The CDR3 is 17 amino acids. Germline CDR1 and CDR2: SGHRS and YFSETQ. V was clipped by 1 base and J by 2 bases, with 13 bases between them. The CDR3 region has the DNA TGCGCCAGCAGCTTGCTTGTGGGGCGAGCTGGGGCCAACGTCCTGACTTTC. Protein: CASSLLVGRAGANVLTF. Full variable domain (rest looked up from reference TRBV5-1 and TRBJ2-6): KAGVTQTPRYLIKTRGQQVTLSCSPISGHRSVSWYQQTPGQGLQFLFEYFSETQRNKGNFPGRFSGRQFSNSRSEMNVSTLELGDSALYLCASSLLVGRAGANVLTFGAGSRLTVL.

The chain carries TRBV7-2 and TRBJ2-5; 14 nucleotides line up with TRBD2. This CDR3 contains 16 residues. V lost 5 bases to trimming and J lost 5 bases; unmatched junction nucleotides: 7. Germline V gives CDR1 SGHTA, CDR2 FQGNSA. CDR3 nucleotide sequence: TGTGCCAGCAGCGCAAGACTAGCGGGAGGGTGGGAGACCCAGTACTTC. Its protein product is CASSARLAGGWETQYF. Supplemented by reference TRBV7-2 and TRBJ2-5, the full variable domain reads GAGVSQSPSNKVTEKGKDVELRCDPISGHTALYWYRQSLGQGLEFLIYFQGNSAPDKSGLPSDRFSAERTGGSVSTLTIQRTQQEDSAVYLCASSARLAGGWETQYFGPGTRLLVL.

The chain combines TRBV19 with TRBJ1-5; 7 bases are a match to TRBD1. The germline V gene encodes CDR1 LNHDA and CDR2 SQIVND (reference sequence). The V and J ends lost 9 bases and 2 bases, in that order; junction bases with no gene match: 13. This CDR3 is built from 16 residues. CDR3 DNA sequence: TGTGCCAGGGCTTCAGACAGGGCTATGTGCAATCAGCCCCAGCATTTT. Its translation: CARASDRAMCNQPQHF.

The V and J genes are TRBV27 and TRBJ2-7; no reliable D call. Trimming cost V 2 bases and J 6 bases, with 11 bases left between them. The length of the CDR3 is 13 residues. CDR1 and CDR2 from the germline V gene are MNHEY and SMNVEV (reference sequence). This CDR3 reads CASSLLGSPEQYF. The DNA for the CDR3 is TGTGCCAGCAGTTTACTCGGTTCCCCCGAGCAGTACTTC.

This chain uses TRBV18 with TRBJ2-3; tentatively, D is TRBD2 (6 bases). The germline V and J ends were trimmed by 4 bases and 0 bases, with 14 bases remaining between them. Germline-derived CDR1 and CDR2 are KGHSH and LQKENI. CDR3 length: 16 amino acids. Here the CDR3 DNA reads TGTGCCAGCTCACTCGCTAGCGACCTAAGCACAGATACGCAGTATTTT. It is translated as CASSLASDLSTDTQYF.